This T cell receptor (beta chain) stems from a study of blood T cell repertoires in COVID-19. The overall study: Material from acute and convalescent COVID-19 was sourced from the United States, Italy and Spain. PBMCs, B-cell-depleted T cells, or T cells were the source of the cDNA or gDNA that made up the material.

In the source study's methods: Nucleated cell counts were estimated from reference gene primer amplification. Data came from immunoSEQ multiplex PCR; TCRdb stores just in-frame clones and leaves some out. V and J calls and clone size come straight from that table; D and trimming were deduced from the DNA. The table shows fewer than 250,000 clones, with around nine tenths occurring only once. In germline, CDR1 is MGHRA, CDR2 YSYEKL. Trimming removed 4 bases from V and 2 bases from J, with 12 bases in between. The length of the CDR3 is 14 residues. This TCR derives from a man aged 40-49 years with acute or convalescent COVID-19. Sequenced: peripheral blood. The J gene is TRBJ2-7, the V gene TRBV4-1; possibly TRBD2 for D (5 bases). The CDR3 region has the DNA TGCGCCAGCAGCCCGCGAGGAGCGGCCTACGAGCAGTACTTC. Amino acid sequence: CASSPRGAAYEQYF.